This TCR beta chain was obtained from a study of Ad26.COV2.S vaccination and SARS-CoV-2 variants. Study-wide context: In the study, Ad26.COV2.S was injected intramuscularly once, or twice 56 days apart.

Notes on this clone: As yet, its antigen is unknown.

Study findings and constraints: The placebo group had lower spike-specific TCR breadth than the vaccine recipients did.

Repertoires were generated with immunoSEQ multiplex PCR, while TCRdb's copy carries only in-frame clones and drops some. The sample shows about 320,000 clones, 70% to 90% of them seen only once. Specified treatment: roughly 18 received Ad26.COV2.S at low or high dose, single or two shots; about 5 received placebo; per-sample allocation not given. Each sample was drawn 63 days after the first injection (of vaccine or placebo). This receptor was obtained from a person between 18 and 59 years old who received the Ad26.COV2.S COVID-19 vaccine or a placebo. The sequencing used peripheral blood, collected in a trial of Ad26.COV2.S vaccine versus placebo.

CDR3 DNA: TGTGCCATCAGTGAGGGACAGGGCGCCTACGAGCAGTACTTC. As protein: CAISEGQGAYEQYF. The gene calls are TRBV10-3 and TRBJ2-7; 8 bases are shared with TRBD1. The CDR3 runs to 14 residues. V was pared by 2 bases and J by 2 bases, with 2 bases of the junction left unmatched. Germline assignment: CDR1 ENHRY and CDR2 SYGVKD.